The clone carrying this T cell receptor (beta chain) was counted only a few times. Its antigen is unknown. These data belong to a study of response to subunit inactivated influenza vaccine. Study observations and caveats: Each seasonal flu vaccination may recruit only limited new T cells, authors suggested.

Via MiXCR, TCRdb re-called the RT-PCR reads, giving one row per CDR3 protein. This table holds about 180,000 distinct CDR3 sequences, around 9.2% found once. Germline CDR1 and CDR2: MNHNS and SASEGT. This CDR3 has 15 amino acids. V dropped 6 bases and J dropped 7; count of bases not matched to a gene: 9. The source material was non-naive T cells sorted from PBMCs, sampled on the day of vaccination. The source of this sequence is a man aged 50 to 59 who received an inactivated influenza vaccine. The V call is TRBV6-1, the J call TRBJ1-5, with 10 bases that match TRBD1. CDR3 sequence: CASSPDRGIIQPQHF. The CDR3 DNA follows: TGTGCCAGCAGCCCGGACAGGGGGATTATACAGCCCCAGCATTTT.